Sequencing of this T cell receptor beta chain was carried out in a study of cytomegalovirus exposure and HLA in healthy donors. Concerning this clone itself: Its antigen is unknown.

The study, taken as a whole, reports: With high specificity and sensitivity, the classifier reportedly diagnosed cytomegalovirus status.

TCRdb's table, derived via immunoSEQ multiplex PCR, lists solely in-frame clones and lacks some. This sample has around 400,000 clones, with around 86% found just once. This CDR3 has 14 amino acids. The ends lost 8 bases at V and 3 bases at J; junction bases unmatched: 6. Germline V lookup: CDR1 SNHLY, CDR2 FYNNEI. The receptor's source is a woman aged 18-30 years in good health and CMV-seronegative. Input material: PBMCs. This rearrangement joins TRBV2 to TRBJ2-1, with 8 bases matching TRBD2. The chain's CDR3 is CASSGLDFYNEQFF. The DNA of the CDR3 is TGTGCCAGCTCGGGACTAGACTTCTACAATGAGCAGTTCTTC.